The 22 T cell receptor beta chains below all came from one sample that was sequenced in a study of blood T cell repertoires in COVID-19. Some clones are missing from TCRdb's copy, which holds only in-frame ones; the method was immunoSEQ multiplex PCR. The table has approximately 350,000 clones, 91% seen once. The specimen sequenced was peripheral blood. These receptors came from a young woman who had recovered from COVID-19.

The chain's CDR3 is CASSYGQFYGYTF. The CDR3 bases are TGTGCCAGCAGTTATGGACAGTTCTATGGCTACACCTTC. This rearrangement joins TRBV6-5 to TRBJ1-2; TRBD1 is a possible D gene (6 bases). V dropped 3 bases and J dropped 4 bases, with 9 bases sitting between them. Germline CDR1 is MNHEY and CDR2 is SVGAGI. The CDR3 is made up of 13 amino acids.

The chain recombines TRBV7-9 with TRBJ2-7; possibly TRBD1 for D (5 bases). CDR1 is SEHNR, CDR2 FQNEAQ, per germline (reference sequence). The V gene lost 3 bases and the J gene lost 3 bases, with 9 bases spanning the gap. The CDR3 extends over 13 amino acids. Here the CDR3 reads CASSFGHDYEQYV. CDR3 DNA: TGTGCCAGCAGCTTCGGACACGACTACGAGCAGTACGTC.

The DNA for the CDR3 is TGTGCCAGCAGTTTATCCGGGACAGATAATGAAAAACTGTTTTTT. Translated, it gives CASSLSGTDNEKLFF. The chain recombines TRBV27 with TRBJ1-4, with 7 bases lining up with TRBD1. J lost 4 bases, V lost 0 bases, and 2 bases had no gene match. The length of the CDR3 is 15 residues. The germline gives CDR1 MNHEY, CDR2 SMNVEV (reference sequence).

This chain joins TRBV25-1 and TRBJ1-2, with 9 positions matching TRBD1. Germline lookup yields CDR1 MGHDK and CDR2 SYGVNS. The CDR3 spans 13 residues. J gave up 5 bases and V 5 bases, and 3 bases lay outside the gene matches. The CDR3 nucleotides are TGTGCCAGCAGTTTGGACAGGGGTTATGGCTACACCTTC. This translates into CASSLDRGYGYTF.

Written as DNA, the CDR3 is TGCGCCAGCAGCACCTACGGTGGGAACACTGAAGCTTTCTTT. The encoded protein is CASSTYGGNTEAFF. The chain joins TRBV5-1 to TRBJ1-1; D unresolved. Germline V gene sequence: CDR1 SGHRS, CDR2 YFSETQ. Trimming shortened V by 4 bases and J by 1 base, and 11 bases separated the two germline ends. CDR3 size: 14 residues.

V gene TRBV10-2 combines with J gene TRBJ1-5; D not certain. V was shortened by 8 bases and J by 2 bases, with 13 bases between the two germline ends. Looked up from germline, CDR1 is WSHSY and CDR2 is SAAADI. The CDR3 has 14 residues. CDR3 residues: CASLDRSGNQPQHF. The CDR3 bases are TGCGCCAGCCTAGACCGGTCTGGCAATCAGCCCCAGCATTTT.

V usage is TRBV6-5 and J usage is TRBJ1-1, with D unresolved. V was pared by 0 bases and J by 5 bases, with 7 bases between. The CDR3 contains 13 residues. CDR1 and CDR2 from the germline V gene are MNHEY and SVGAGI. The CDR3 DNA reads TGTGCCAGCAGTTACTCAGCACGTACTGAAGCTTTCTTT. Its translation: CASSYSARTEAFF.

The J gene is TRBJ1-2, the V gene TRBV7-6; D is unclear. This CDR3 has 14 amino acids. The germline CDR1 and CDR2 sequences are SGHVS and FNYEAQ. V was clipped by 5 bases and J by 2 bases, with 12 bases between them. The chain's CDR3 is CASSPRWPNYGYTF. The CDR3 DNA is TGTGCCAGCAGCCCCCGATGGCCCAACTATGGCTACACCTTC.

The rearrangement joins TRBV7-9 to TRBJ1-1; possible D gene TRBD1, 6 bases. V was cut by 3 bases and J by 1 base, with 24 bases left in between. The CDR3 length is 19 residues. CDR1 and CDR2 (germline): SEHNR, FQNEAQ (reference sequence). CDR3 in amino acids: CASSFPDSLLPPTNTEAFF. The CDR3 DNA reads TGTGCCAGCAGCTTTCCGGACAGTCTCCTTCCCCCCACGAACACTGAAGCTTTCTTT.

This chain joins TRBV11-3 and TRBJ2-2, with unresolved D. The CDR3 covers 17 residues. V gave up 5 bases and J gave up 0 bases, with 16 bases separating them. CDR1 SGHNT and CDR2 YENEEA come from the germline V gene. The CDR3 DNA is TGTGCCAGCAGCGGTGGGTGGGTTAGCTCGAACACCGGGGAGCTGTTTTTT. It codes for CASSGGWVSSNTGELFF.

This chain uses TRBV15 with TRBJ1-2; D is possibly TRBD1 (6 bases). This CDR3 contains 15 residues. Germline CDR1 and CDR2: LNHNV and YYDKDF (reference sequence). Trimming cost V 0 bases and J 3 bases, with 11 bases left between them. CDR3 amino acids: CATSREWGRDYGYTF. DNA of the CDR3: TGTGCCACCAGCAGAGAATGGGGGCGCGACTATGGCTACACCTTC.

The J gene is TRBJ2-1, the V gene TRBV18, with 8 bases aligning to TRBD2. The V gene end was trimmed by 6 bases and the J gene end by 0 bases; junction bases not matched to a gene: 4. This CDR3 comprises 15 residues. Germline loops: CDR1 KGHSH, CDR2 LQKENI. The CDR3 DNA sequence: TGTGCCAGCTCGGCCGGGGGGGGCTCCTACAATGAGCAGTTCTTC. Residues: CASSAGGGSYNEQFF. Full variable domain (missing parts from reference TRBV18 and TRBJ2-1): NAGVMQNPRHLVRRRGQEARLRCSPMKGHSHVYWYRQLPEEGLKFMVYLQKENIIDESGMPKERFSAEFPKEGPSILRIQQVVRGDSAAYFCASSAGGGSYNEQFFGPGTRLTVL.

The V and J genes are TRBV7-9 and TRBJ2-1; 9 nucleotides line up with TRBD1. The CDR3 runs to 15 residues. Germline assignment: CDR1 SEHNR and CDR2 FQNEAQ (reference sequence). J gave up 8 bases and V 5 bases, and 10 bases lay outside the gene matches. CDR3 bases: TGTGCCAGCAGCCTACTACAGGGGGCGGTCCATGAGCAGTTCTTC. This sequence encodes CASSLLQGAVHEQFF.

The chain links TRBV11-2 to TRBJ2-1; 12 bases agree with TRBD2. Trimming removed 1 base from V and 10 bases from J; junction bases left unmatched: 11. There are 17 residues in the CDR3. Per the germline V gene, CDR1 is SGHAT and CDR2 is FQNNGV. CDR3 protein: CASSLGRTSGKGLEQFF. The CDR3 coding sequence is TGTGCCAGCAGCTTAGGCCGGACTAGCGGGAAGGGGTTAGAGCAGTTCTTC.

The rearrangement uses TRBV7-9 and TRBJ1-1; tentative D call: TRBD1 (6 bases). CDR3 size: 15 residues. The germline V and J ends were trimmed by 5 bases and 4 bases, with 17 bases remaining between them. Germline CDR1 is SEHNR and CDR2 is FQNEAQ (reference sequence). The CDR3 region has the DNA TGTGCCAGCAGCCCTAGCGGGGGGCTTAGCACTGAAGCTTTCTTT. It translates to CASSPSGGLSTEAFF.

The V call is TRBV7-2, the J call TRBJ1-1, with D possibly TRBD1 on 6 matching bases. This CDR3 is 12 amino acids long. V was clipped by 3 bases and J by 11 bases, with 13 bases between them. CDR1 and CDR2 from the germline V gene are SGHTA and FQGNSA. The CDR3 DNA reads TGTGCCAGCAGCTTCTACCAGGGGACGGCTTTCTTT. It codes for CASSFYQGTAFF.

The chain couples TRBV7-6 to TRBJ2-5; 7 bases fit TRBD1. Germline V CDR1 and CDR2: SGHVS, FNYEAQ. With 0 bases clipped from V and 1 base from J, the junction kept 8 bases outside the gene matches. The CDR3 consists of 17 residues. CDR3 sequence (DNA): TGTGCCAGCAGCTTAGCATTTGGGGACAGAGCCCAAGAGACCCAGTACTTC. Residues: CASSLAFGDRAQETQYF.

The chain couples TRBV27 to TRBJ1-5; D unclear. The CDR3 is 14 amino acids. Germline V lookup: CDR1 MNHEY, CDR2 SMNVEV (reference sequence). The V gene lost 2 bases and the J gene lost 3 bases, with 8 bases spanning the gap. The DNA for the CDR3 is TGTGCCAGCAGTTTAGGGCAGAACAATCAGCCCCAGCATTTT. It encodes CASSLGQNNQPQHF.

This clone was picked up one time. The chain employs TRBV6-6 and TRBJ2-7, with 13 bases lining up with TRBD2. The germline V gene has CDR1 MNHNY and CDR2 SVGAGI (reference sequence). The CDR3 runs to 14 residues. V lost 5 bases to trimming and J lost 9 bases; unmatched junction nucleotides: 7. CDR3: CASSRLAGGLRQYV. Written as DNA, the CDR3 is TGTGCCAGCAGTCGACTAGCGGGAGGTCTTAGGCAGTACGTC.

In DNA, the CDR3 is TGCGCCAGCAGCCAATTGGGCAGGGGTCAAGAGACCCAGTACTTC. Protein product: CASSQLGRGQETQYF. The V and J genes are TRBV4-3 and TRBJ2-5, with D possibly matching TRBD1 (6 bases). Germline lookup yields CDR1 LGHNA and CDR2 YSLEER. V shed 2 bases and J shed 2 bases, with 12 bases lying between them. CDR3 length: 15 residues.

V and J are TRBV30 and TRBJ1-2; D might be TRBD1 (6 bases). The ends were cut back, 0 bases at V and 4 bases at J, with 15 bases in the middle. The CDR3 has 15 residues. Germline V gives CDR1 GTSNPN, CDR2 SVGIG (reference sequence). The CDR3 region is CAWSVGVQGVYGYTF. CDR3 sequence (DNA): TGTGCCTGGAGTGTAGGGGTACAGGGAGTCTATGGCTACACCTTC.

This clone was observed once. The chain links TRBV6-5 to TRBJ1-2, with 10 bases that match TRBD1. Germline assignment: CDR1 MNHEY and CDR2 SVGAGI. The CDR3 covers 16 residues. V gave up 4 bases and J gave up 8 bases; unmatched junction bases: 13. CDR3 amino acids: CASSFTGTGDRHGYTF. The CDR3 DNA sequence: TGTGCCAGCAGTTTCACCGGGACAGGGGACAGGCACGGCTACACCTTC.